A single sample gave rise to the 15 T cell receptor beta chains below, sequenced in a study (dated by TCRdb to 2013 to 2016). The receptor library was made with 5' RACE. The sequencer listed for this sample is Illumina MiSeq. TCRdb reprocessed the public reads (quality trimming at Q25 with fastp, clone calling with MiXCR) and kept in-frame beta chains. Records with the same CDR3 protein are collapsed into one entry carrying the most frequent genes and DNA. In all, the sample holds 7,000 or so distinct CDR3 sequences, and approximately 55% of those were seen once. Less than 4% of the sample belongs to the ten largest clones. Sequencing was carried out using naive CD4+ T cells sorted from a lymph node. What this sample's cell subset or site label stands for: naive CD4+ T cells, CD4+CD45RA+CD25-. These TCRs come from a female donor with breast cancer.

The chain uses TRBV29-1 and TRBJ2-7, with D maybe TRBD1 (6 bases). Germline V lookup: CDR1 SQVTM, CDR2 ANQGSEA. Deletions cut 5 bases from V and 0 bases from J, with 8 bases between. This CDR3 contains 12 residues. In DNA, the CDR3 is TGCAGCGTTCAGGGGAGCTCCTACGAGCAGTACTTC. Its protein is CSVQGSSYEQYF.

The chain recombines TRBV5-1 with TRBJ1-2; a possible D gene is TRBD1 (6 bases). This CDR3 spans 15 amino acids. Looked up from germline, CDR1 is SGHRS and CDR2 is YFSETQ. The germline V and J ends were trimmed by 4 bases and 2 bases, with 15 bases remaining between them. The CDR3 reads CASSREGGVNYGYTF. As DNA, the CDR3 is TGCGCCAGCAGCCGCGAGGGGGGGGTGAACTATGGCTACACCTTC.

The sample holds a few counts of this clonotype. The chain employs TRBV20-1 and TRBJ2-2, with 12 bases aligning to TRBD2. The CDR3 runs to 15 residues. Germline V CDR1 and CDR2: DFQATT, SNEGSKA (reference sequence). The V gene end was trimmed by 6 bases and the J gene end by 0 bases; junction bases not matched to a gene: 2. CDR3 DNA sequence: TGCAGTGCGCGGACTAGCGGGACGAACACCGGGGAGCTGTTTTTT. Translated, it gives CSARTSGTNTGELFF.

This clonotype was seen a handful of times. This chain links TRBV28 with TRBJ1-5; maybe TRBD1 (5 bases). CDR3 length: 16 amino acids. V lost 5 bases and J 4 bases, leaving 18 bases between the germline ends. The germline gives CDR1 MDHEN, CDR2 SYDVKM. CDR3 DNA sequence: TGTGCCAGCAGTCCGGGACCTCAGGACGGTAATCAGCCCCAGCATTTT. Protein product: CASSPGPQDGNQPQHF.

As to this clonotype: One junction end disagrees with the germline gene, perhaps due to a read error. The chain combines TRBV7-6 with TRBJ2-3; 15 bases match TRBD2. Germline CDR1 reads SGHVS; CDR2 reads FNYEAQ. The CDR3 is 16 amino acids. The CDR3 coding sequence is TGTGCCAGCAGCCAGGGACTAGCGGGGGGCACAGATACGAAGTATTTT. Translating gives CASSQGLAGGTDTKYF.

The rearrangement links TRBV10-3 to TRBJ1-5, with 9 bases aligning to TRBD1. Germline CDR1 and CDR2: ENHRY and SYGVKD. J was trimmed by 7 bases and V by 2 bases; bases with no gene match: 3. The CDR3 sequence is 14 residues long. The CDR3 nucleotides are TGTGCCATCAGTGAGGGGACAGGGAGCCAGCCCCAGCATTTT. It translates to CAISEGTGSQPQHF.

The chain has TRBV5-1 and TRBJ2-2, with D perhaps given as TRBD1 or TRBD2 (5 bases each). Trimming cost V 4 bases and J 5 bases, with 18 bases left between them. CDR1 is SGHRS, CDR2 YFSETQ, per germline. This CDR3 spans 16 amino acids. DNA of the CDR3: TGCGCCAGCAGCAGAGGGACCCTAACGGGGACCGGGGAGCTGTTTTTT. This encodes CASSRGTLTGTGELFF.

The chain uses TRBV20-1 and TRBJ1-2, with D possibly TRBD1 on 6 matching bases. The germline V and J ends were trimmed by 1 base and 0 bases, with 15 bases remaining between them. This CDR3 is built from 16 residues. Germline lookup yields CDR1 DFQATT and CDR2 SNEGSKA (reference sequence). Here the CDR3 reads CSARAQAQGSNYGYTF. In nucleotides, the CDR3 is TGCAGTGCTAGAGCTCAAGCACAGGGATCTAACTATGGCTACACCTTC.

Concerning this clonotype itself: One end of the junction fails to match germline, which may point to a read error. This chain connects TRBV20-1 to TRBJ2-7; possible D gene TRBD2, 6 bases. Germline assignment: CDR1 DFQATT and CDR2 SNEGSKA (reference sequence). The CDR3 loop spans 14 amino acids. CDR3 in DNA: TGCAGTGCCAGAGGAGGGCCAAACTCCTACGAGCAGTACTTC. Encoded protein: CSARGGPNSYEQYF.

This clonotype has only a few counts. The rearrangement joins TRBV5-1 to TRBJ2-1; no clear D gene. Germline V gene lookup returns CDR1 SGHRS and CDR2 YFSETQ. V was shortened by 5 bases and J by 0 bases, with 6 bases between the two germline ends. CDR3 length equals 13 residues. The CDR3 region has the DNA TGCGCCAGCAGGTCGGACTCCTACAATGAGCAGTTCTTC. It encodes CASRSDSYNEQFF.

The chain combines TRBV7-3 with TRBJ2-2; 10 nucleotides line up with TRBD2. The germline CDR1 and CDR2 sequences are SGHTA and FQGTGA. This CDR3 region has 14 residues. The junction had 5 bases not matched to a gene; V was cut back by 5 bases and J by 8 bases. The CDR3 region has the DNA TGTGCCAGCAGCCCCGGACTAGCGGCGGGGGAGCTGTTTTTT. This codes for CASSPGLAAGELFF.

V gene TRBV20-1 combines with J gene TRBJ2-3, with 12 bases lining up with TRBD2. Losses at the gene ends were 8 bases for V and 0 bases for J; bases not matched to a gene: 9. The CDR3 runs 16 residues. CDR1 and CDR2 (germline): DFQATT, SNEGSKA (reference sequence). The CDR3 DNA sequence: TGCAGTACCGAGCTAGCGGGAGGGCCGAGCACAGATACGCAGTATTTT. Translated, it gives CSTELAGGPSTDTQYF.

The chain links TRBV20-1 to TRBJ2-1; no definite D call. CDR3 length: 15 residues. In germline, CDR1 is DFQATT, CDR2 SNEGSKA (reference sequence). Trimming left V 1 base short and J 6 bases short, with 16 bases between. The CDR3 here is CSARGLNDVVNEQFF. CDR3 nucleotide sequence: TGCAGTGCTAGAGGCTTAAATGACGTTGTCAATGAGCAGTTCTTC.

The gene calls are TRBV20-1 and TRBJ2-5; TRBD2 is a possible D gene (6 bases). The CDR3 covers 15 residues. The V end lost 0 bases, the J end lost 2 bases, and 13 bases lay between the germline ends. Germline loops: CDR1 DFQATT, CDR2 SNEGSKA (reference sequence). CDR3 in DNA: TGCAGTGCTAGAGATAGCTGGGGGGATCAAGAGACCCAGTACTTC. It encodes CSARDSWGDQETQYF.

V usage is TRBV5-6 and J usage is TRBJ2-1, with 8 bases lining up with TRBD2. J lost 6 bases, V lost 1 base, and 9 bases had no gene match. The CDR3 loop spans 16 amino acids. Per germline, CDR1 SGHDT and CDR2 YYEEEE. The CDR3 DNA reads as TGTGCCAGCAGCTTGTGGGGCGGGGGGAGACTCAATGAGCAGTTCTTC. Its protein is CASSLWGGGRLNEQFF.